Presented here are 23 T cell receptor beta chains from one specimen sequenced in a study of liver allograft versus peripheral blood T cells. Overall study: In transplanted livers, T cell receptor repertoires were compared with those found in the recipients' peripheral blood.

TCRdb re-derived calls from the reads in MiXCR, one entry per CDR3 protein. This sample has some 8,000 distinct CDR3 sequences; about 18% occur once, and the top ten carry 4% to 5.5%. These receptors were obtained from a human patient who had a liver transplant. Among the T cells, some may be from the graft donor.

By share, this clonotype ranks as medium-sized. V and J are TRBV18 and TRBJ2-1, with 14 bases aligning to TRBD2. The germline V gene has CDR1 KGHSH and CDR2 LQKENI. With 5 bases clipped from V and 2 bases from J, the junction kept 2 bases outside the gene matches. The CDR3 length is 16 residues. The CDR3 DNA is TGTGCCAGCTCATGGACTAGCGGGGGGACCTACAATGAGCAGTTCTTC. It translates to CASSWTSGGTYNEQFF.

This clonotype is deemed medium-sized. V gene TRBV6-5 combines with J gene TRBJ1-6; 9 bases match TRBD1. CDR1 is MNHEY, CDR2 SVGAGI, per germline. V shed 4 bases and J 8 bases; nucleotides not matched to a gene: 3. This CDR3 contains 14 residues. The CDR3 loop reads CASSSQGADSPLHF. In nucleotides, the CDR3 is TGTGCCAGCAGTTCACAGGGGGCGGATTCACCCCTCCACTTT.

In this sample, this clonotype turned up a few times. This sequence joins TRBV14 and TRBJ2-6; 10 bases line up with TRBD2. The CDR3 runs 21 residues. The junction had 14 bases not matched to a gene; V was cut back by 0 bases and J by 3 bases. In germline, CDR1 is SGHDN, CDR2 FVKESK. CDR3 residues: CASSQDLGLSGRGVGANVLTF. In DNA, the CDR3 is TGTGCCAGCAGCCAAGATCTCGGACTGAGCGGGAGGGGAGTTGGGGCCAACGTCCTGACTTTC.

The V and J genes are TRBV20-1 and TRBJ2-1; TRBD2 matches 10 bases. Germline CDR1 is DFQATT and CDR2 is SNEGSKA (reference sequence). The CDR3 is 16 amino acids. Trimming removed 0 bases from V and 5 bases from J; junction bases left unmatched: 7. CDR3 bases: TGCAGTGCTAGAGATCCGAGCGGGAGGGCCCACAATGAGCAGTTCTTC. Translation gives CSARDPSGRAHNEQFF.

This clonotype was found a few times. This sequence joins TRBV20-1 and TRBJ2-7; 11 positions agree with TRBD2. Trimming removed 4 bases from V and 3 bases from J; junction bases left unmatched: 11. Germline CDR1 and CDR2: DFQATT and SNEGSKA (reference sequence). The length of the CDR3 is 16 residues. The CDR3 is CSAKLAGVIGSYEQYF. DNA for the CDR3: TGCAGTGCTAAACTAGCGGGAGTAATAGGAAGCTACGAGCAGTACTTC.

This clonotype was detected a few times. The V call is TRBV12-3 or TRBV12-4, the J call TRBJ1-2; TRBD1 is a possible D gene (6 bases). V gave up 3 bases and J gave up 2 bases, with 7 bases separating them. The CDR3 is 13 residues long. The CDR3 sequence: CASSLRGNYGYTF. The CDR3 nucleotides are TGTGCCAGCAGTTTGAGGGGGAACTATGGCTACACCTTC.

CDR3 loop: CASSQPGPKFFGYTF. CDR3 in DNA: TGTGCCAGCAGTCAACCGGGACCCAAGTTTTTTGGCTACACCTTC. The chain employs TRBV6-5 and TRBJ1-2, with D maybe TRBD1 (5 bases). V was cut by 5 bases and J by 7 bases, with 20 bases left in between. The CDR3 consists of 15 residues. Germline loops: CDR1 MNHEY, CDR2 SVGAGI.

The genes are TRBV7-9 and TRBJ1-5; the D is unclear. The CDR3 consists of 12 residues. Trimming took 4 bases from V and 0 from J, leaving 1 base between them. Germline values: CDR1 SEHNR, CDR2 FQNEAQ (reference sequence). Here the CDR3 reads CASSYSNQPQHF. The CDR3 region has the DNA TGTGCCAGCAGCTATAGCAATCAGCCCCAGCATTTT.

The sample holds many counts of this clonotype. The CDR3 DNA is TGTGCCAGCAACCCCCACAACCGGGACAGGCGCCATGGCTACACCTTC. Amino acid sequence: CASNPHNRDRRHGYTF. This chain connects TRBV6-5 to TRBJ1-2; 8 bases align to TRBD1. This CDR3 has 16 amino acids. The V segment lost 7 bases and the J segment 6 bases; nucleotides outside the gene matches: 16. Germline V gene sequence: CDR1 MNHEY, CDR2 SVGAGI.

At least ten counts were recorded for this clonotype. The chain carries TRBV18 and TRBJ1-3; tentative D call: TRBD1 (5 bases). Germline-derived CDR1 and CDR2 are KGHSH and LQKENI. The germline V and J ends were trimmed by 1 base and 0 bases, with 13 bases remaining between them. The CDR3 length is 17 residues. The CDR3 sequence: CASSPLMDKHSGNTIYF. For the CDR3, the DNA is TGTGCCAGCTCACCACTAATGGACAAACACTCTGGAAACACCATATATTTT.

The chain recombines TRBV6-6 with TRBJ1-5, with 7 bases identical to TRBD1. This CDR3 region has 15 residues. V trimming: 6 bases; J trimming: 0 bases; junction bases outside the gene matches: 5. In germline, CDR1 is MNHNY, CDR2 SVGAGI (reference sequence). The DNA for the CDR3 is TGTGCCAGCAGCCGGGACAGCAATAGCAATCAGCCCCAGCATTTT. The encoded protein is CASSRDSNSNQPQHF.

By share, this clonotype ranks as medium-sized (0.01 to 0.1%). The chain carries TRBV30 and TRBJ2-2; 7 bases line up with TRBD2. CDR3 size: 16 residues. CDR1 is GTSNPN and CDR2 is SVGIG in the germline V gene (reference sequence). V lost 4 bases and J lost 0; bases outside the gene matches: 8. CDR3 nucleotide sequence: TGTGCCTGGAAACCTTCGGGGGGTCCGAACACCGGGGAGCTGTTTTTT. Residues: CAWKPSGGPNTGELFF.

The chain recombines TRBV14 with TRBJ2-3, with D hard to call. The CDR3 has 13 amino acids. Germline V gene lookup returns CDR1 SGHDN and CDR2 FVKESK. Trimming left V 4 bases short and J 0 bases short, with 5 bases between. CDR3 bases: TGTGCCAGCAGCCTCCAAAGCACAGATACGCAGTATTTT. Translated, it gives CASSLQSTDTQYF.

The gene calls are TRBV5-6 and TRBJ2-3, with D possibly matching TRBD1 (5 bases). The CDR3 consists of 14 residues. V was cut by 2 bases and J by 0 bases, with 7 bases left in between. Germline values: CDR1 SGHDT, CDR2 YYEEEE. DNA of the CDR3: TGTGCCAGCAGCTTAGGGGCTAGCACAGATACGCAGTATTTT. It specifies CASSLGASTDTQYF.

This clonotype was recorded a few times. J is TRBJ1-5 and V is TRBV28, with D perhaps TRBD1 (6 bases). Germline CDR1 is MDHEN and CDR2 is SYDVKM. The CDR3 has 16 residues. Trimming shortened V by 6 bases and J by 2 bases, and 17 bases separated the two germline ends. Here the CDR3 reads CASSPPGRGGNQPQHF. The CDR3 DNA reads TGTGCCAGCAGCCCTCCGGGCAGGGGAGGCAATCAGCCCCAGCATTTT.

Concerning this clonotype itself: A much larger clone differs by one base, so this may be a read error. The chain's CDR3 is CASSSPGLLCYF. The CDR3 nucleotides are TGTGCCAGCAGTTCCCCGGGACTCCTCTGTTACTTC. The genes are TRBV6-6 and TRBJ2-5, with a possible D match to TRBD2 (6 bases). The CDR3 totals 12 residues. Trimming removed 4 bases at V and 14 bases at J, with 17 bases between. Germline CDR1 reads MNHNY; CDR2 reads SVGAGI (reference sequence).

The V gene is TRBV18, the J gene TRBJ2-3; D gene unclear. The CDR3 consists of 15 residues. Trimming shortened V by 1 base and J by 0 bases, and 8 bases separated the two germline ends. Per the germline V gene, CDR1 is KGHSH and CDR2 is LQKENI. CDR3 residues: CASSPRGLSTDTQYF. For the CDR3, the DNA is TGTGCCAGCTCACCACGTGGGCTCAGCACAGATACGCAGTATTTT.

The chain links TRBV20-1 to TRBJ2-7; D unresolved. TRBJ2-3 matches the DNA end more closely, so the J call is doubtful. The germline gives CDR1 DFQATT, CDR2 SNEGSKA (reference sequence). This CDR3 spans 13 amino acids. The CDR3 loop reads CSASLTVGNTQYF. The DNA of the CDR3 is TGCAGTGCTAGTCTCACGGTGGGGAATACGCAGTATTTT.

This clonotype was observed a few times. The chain recombines TRBV11-1 with TRBJ2-4; 7 bases are shared with TRBD1. CDR3 length: 19 amino acids. Trimming cost V 5 bases and J 7 bases; bases outside gene matches: 23. CDR1 is SGHAT and CDR2 is FQDESV in the germline V gene (reference sequence). The CDR3 reads CASSQAVRDRDWRGNIQYF. CDR3 sequence (DNA): TGTGCCAGCAGCCAGGCGGTCCGCGACAGGGATTGGAGAGGTAACATTCAGTACTTC.

This sequence joins TRBV20-1 and TRBJ1-2; D gene unclear. Germline V lookup: CDR1 DFQATT, CDR2 SNEGSKA (reference sequence). Trimming removed 0 bases from V and 8 bases from J, with 13 bases in between. The CDR3 contains 13 residues. The CDR3 reads CSARDAVGKGYTF. The CDR3 nucleotides read TGCAGTGCTAGAGATGCCGTAGGGAAGGGCTACACCTTC.

This clonotype was counted at least ten times. The chain couples TRBV9 to TRBJ2-1; tentative D call: TRBD1 (6 bases). V gave up 0 bases and J gave up 13 bases, with 26 bases separating them. The CDR3 runs 17 residues. Germline lookup yields CDR1 SGDLS and CDR2 YYNGEE. This CDR3 is CASSVGLPGAGDIEQFF. CDR3 nucleotide sequence: TGTGCCAGCAGCGTAGGCCTACCAGGGGCAGGAGACATTGAACAGTTCTTC.

The table lists this clonotype with many counts. The chain employs TRBV27 and TRBJ1-6, with D perhaps matching TRBD1 (6 bases). Germline V gene sequence: CDR1 MNHEY, CDR2 SMNVEV (reference sequence). The V end was cut by 7 bases, the J end by 7 bases, with 14 bases between. There are 14 residues in the CDR3. For the CDR3, the DNA is TGTGCCAGCACCGGGGGGGCGTGGAATTCACCCCTCCACTTT. Translated: CASTGGAWNSPLHF.

This clonotype was recorded many times. The rearrangement uses TRBV5-6 and TRBJ1-4; TRBD1 aligns across 9 bases. Germline CDR1 and CDR2: SGHDT and YYEEEE. V was clipped by 3 bases and J by 8 bases; unmatched bases: 8. This CDR3 region has 15 residues. CDR3 DNA sequence: TGTGCCAGCAGCTATGACTACAGGGGGCGCGAAAAACTGTTTTTT. Protein: CASSYDYRGREKLFF.